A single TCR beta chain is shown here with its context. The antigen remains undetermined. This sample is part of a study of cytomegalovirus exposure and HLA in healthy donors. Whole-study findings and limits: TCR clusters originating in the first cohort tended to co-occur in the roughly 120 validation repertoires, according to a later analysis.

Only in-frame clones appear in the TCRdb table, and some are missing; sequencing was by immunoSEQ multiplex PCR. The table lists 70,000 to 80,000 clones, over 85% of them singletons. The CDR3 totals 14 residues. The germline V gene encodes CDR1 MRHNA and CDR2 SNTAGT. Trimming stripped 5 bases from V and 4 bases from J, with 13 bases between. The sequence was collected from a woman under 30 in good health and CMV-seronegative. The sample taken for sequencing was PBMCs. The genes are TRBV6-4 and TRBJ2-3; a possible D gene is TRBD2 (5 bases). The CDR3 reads CASSQRVDSDTQYF. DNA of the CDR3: TGTGCCAGCAGTCAGAGGGTTGATTCAGATACGCAGTATTTT.